The 25 T cell receptor beta chains below come from one sample, sequenced in a study of cytomegalovirus exposure and HLA in healthy donors. The PCR employed 60 Vbeta primers together with 13 Jbeta primers. Clones were sequenced by immunoSEQ multiplex PCR, and TCRdb holds only the in-frame ones, with some missing. The sample consists of some 150,000 clones, 72% of them appearing once. The material sequenced was PBMCs. The receptor set was obtained from a human donor in good health.

The chain recombines TRBV9 with TRBJ2-2, with 11 bases aligning to TRBD2. Germline-derived CDR1 and CDR2 are SGDLS and YYNGEE. The CDR3 extends over 17 amino acids. After removal of 2 bases from V and 5 bases from J, the junction contained 8 bases not matched to a gene. The CDR3, as DNA: TGTGCCAGCAGCGTCGATATTAGCGGGGGGGAGACCGGGGAGCTGTTTTTT. Encoded protein: CASSVDISGGETGELFF.

V and J are TRBV11-2 and TRBJ1-2; D is unclear. CDR1 and CDR2 from the germline V gene are SGHAT and FQNNGV. V gave up 0 bases and J gave up 4 bases, with 9 bases separating them. This CDR3 has 14 residues. CDR3 sequence reads: CASSLDSRAYGYTF. The CDR3 DNA is TGTGCCAGCAGCTTAGATTCGAGGGCCTATGGCTACACCTTC.

In DNA, the CDR3 is TGTGCCAGCAGCCGAGGGACAGGGAGGAGGGAAAAACTGTTTTTT. Translating it yields CASSRGTGRREKLFF. V is TRBV27 and J is TRBJ1-4, with 9 bases fitting TRBD1. V was pared by 6 bases and J by 8 bases, with 10 bases of the junction left unmatched. Germline CDR1 and CDR2: MNHEY and SMNVEV (reference sequence). The CDR3 length is 15 residues.

The genes are TRBV6-5 and TRBJ2-5; 16 nucleotides match TRBD2. Per the germline V gene, CDR1 is MNHEY and CDR2 is SVGAGI. The CDR3 has 15 amino acids. V shed 6 bases, J shed 5 bases, and the junction held 3 bases outside the gene matches. The CDR3 DNA sequence: TGTGCCAGCAGGGGACTAGCGGGGGGGCGTGAGACCCAGTACTTC. It is translated as CASRGLAGGRETQYF.

This clone was observed a handful of times. The rearrangement uses TRBV11-3 and TRBJ1-1; D is ambiguous. Trimming removed 1 base from V and 1 base from J, with 7 bases in between. CDR1 and CDR2 from the germline V gene are SGHNT and YENEEA. CDR3 length: 14 residues. CDR3 coding DNA: TGTGCCAGCAGCTTAGCCACGCGGAACACTGAAGCTTTCTTT. Amino acids: CASSLATRNTEAFF.

The rearrangement joins TRBV5-4 to TRBJ2-5; D uncertain. The assigned J gene may be wrong: the sequence end matches TRBJ2-7 better. The CDR3 sequence is 16 residues long. CDR1 and CDR2 from the germline V gene are SGHNT and YYREEE (reference sequence). CDR3 sequence reads: CASSLDVLPPSYEQYF. The DNA of the CDR3 is TGTGCCAGCAGCTTGGATGTATTACCCCCATCCTACGAGCAGTACTTC.

This chain uses TRBV5-4 with TRBJ2-3; 9 bases match TRBD1. The CDR3 length is 16 residues. CDR1 and CDR2 (germline): SGHNT, YYREEE (reference sequence). Unmatched junction bases numbered 12, after V lost 4 bases and J lost 6 bases. The CDR3 nucleotides are TGTGCCAGCAGCCCCGCCGGGACAGGGACAGGGGATACGCAGTATTTT. This codes for CASSPAGTGTGDTQYF.

The J gene is TRBJ1-4, the V gene TRBV19; D not certain. The CDR3 sequence is 13 residues long. CDR1 is LNHDA, CDR2 SQIVND, per germline (reference sequence). V was cut by 10 bases and J by 3 bases, with 12 bases left in between. CDR3 sequence (DNA): TGTGCCACGGCAGGCTCGGCTAATGAAAAACTGTTTTTT. Translation gives CATAGSANEKLFF.

The chain recombines TRBV6-5 with TRBJ1-1, with D possibly being TRBD1 (6 bases). Trimming stripped 7 bases from V and 1 base from J, with 13 bases between. Germline V lookup: CDR1 MNHEY, CDR2 SVGAGI. This CDR3 has 14 amino acids. DNA of the CDR3: TGTGCCAGCACGCCGGGGGGGCGGAACACTGAAGCTTTCTTT. As protein: CASTPGGRNTEAFF.

The J gene is TRBJ2-3, the V gene TRBV11-3, with 9 bases that match TRBD2. The CDR3 runs 17 residues. V trimming: 5 bases; J trimming: 1 base; junction bases outside the gene matches: 10. Per germline, CDR1 SGHNT and CDR2 YENEEA. The CDR3 DNA follows: TGTGCCAGCAGCGTCCCTGAGGTAGCGGGGGGCACAGATACGCAGTATTTT. It encodes CASSVPEVAGGTDTQYF.

J is TRBJ2-1 and V is TRBV10-2, with 7 bases aligning to TRBD2. After removal of 8 bases from V and 7 bases from J, the junction contained 17 bases not matched to a gene. CDR1 and CDR2 (germline): WSHSY, SAAADI. This CDR3 contains 16 residues. CDR3: CASLYSGSLTGNEQFF. The DNA for the CDR3 is TGCGCCAGCTTGTATAGCGGGTCCCTAACGGGTAATGAGCAGTTCTTC.

The J gene is TRBJ1-2, the V gene TRBV2; D is undetermined. Germline CDR1 SNHLY, CDR2 FYNNEI. The CDR3 runs 12 residues. V was trimmed by 8 bases and J by 1 base, leaving 8 bases between them. The CDR3 loop reads CASARVNYGYTF. The DNA for the CDR3 is TGTGCCAGCGCTCGGGTTAACTATGGCTACACCTTC. Full variable domain (outside the CDR3, taken from reference TRBV2 and TRBJ1-2): EPEVTQTPSHQVTQMGQEVILRCVPISNHLYFYWYRQILGQKVEFLVSFYNNEISEKSEIFDDQFSVERPDGSNFTLKIRSTKLEDSAMYFCASARVNYGYTFGSGTRLTVV.

This chain connects TRBV4-1 to TRBJ1-1; TRBD1 is a possible D gene (6 bases). The germline CDR1 and CDR2 sequences are MGHRA and YSYEKL. The CDR3 runs to 14 residues. Deletions cut 4 bases from V and 0 bases from J, with 9 bases between. The CDR3 nucleotides read TGCGCCAGCAGCCTTTGGGACATGAACACTGAAGCTTTCTTT. Its protein product is CASSLWDMNTEAFF.

This clone was picked up a small number of times. V gene TRBV5-4 combines with J gene TRBJ1-2; the D is unclear. The CDR3 contains 14 residues. Germline assignment: CDR1 SGHNT and CDR2 YYREEE (reference sequence). Trimming pared 0 bases from V and 2 bases from J, leaving 8 bases between. In DNA form, the CDR3 reads TGTGCCAGCAGCTTGGGATCCCTAAACTATGGCTACACCTTC. Residues: CASSLGSLNYGYTF.

This chain joins TRBV6-5 and TRBJ2-5, with D perhaps given as TRBD1 or TRBD2 (7 bases each). The DNA end is more similar to TRBJ2-7, so the J call may be wrong. CDR1 and CDR2 from the germline V gene are MNHEY and SVGAGI. The CDR3 loop spans 15 amino acids. The chain's CDR3 is CASSSQLASGGEQYF. The CDR3 nucleotides are TGTGCCAGCAGCAGCCAACTAGCGTCAGGGGGCGAGCAGTACTTC.

The rearrangement links TRBV5-8 to TRBJ2-7, with D tentatively TRBD1 (6 bases). CDR1 and CDR2 from the germline V gene are SGHTS and YDEGEE. The CDR3 loop spans 14 amino acids. V dropped 1 base and J dropped 4 bases, with 12 bases sitting between them. The CDR3 spells CASSLYGTKYEQYF. CDR3 DNA sequence: TGTGCCAGCAGCTTGTATGGGACAAAGTACGAGCAGTACTTC.

The genes are TRBV6-5 and TRBJ1-5, with D uncertain. The V end was cut by 0 bases, the J end by 0 bases, with 6 bases between. This CDR3 is 15 amino acids long. In germline, CDR1 is MNHEY, CDR2 SVGAGI. In nucleotides, the CDR3 is TGTGCCAGCAGTTACTCGAGCGGTAGCAATCAGCCCCAGCATTTT. Protein sequence: CASSYSSGSNQPQHF.

The chain links TRBV29-1 to TRBJ2-7; D is uncertain. With 5 bases removed from V and 0 bases from J, the gap between germline ends came to 11 bases. Germline lookup yields CDR1 SQVTM and CDR2 ANQGSEA. This CDR3 comprises 13 residues. The CDR3 bases are TGCAGCGTTCTACAGAGTAGCTCCTACGAGCAGTACTTC. This translates into CSVLQSSSYEQYF.

This chain connects TRBV18 to TRBJ2-1; 8 bases match TRBD1. Germline CDR1 and CDR2: KGHSH and LQKENI. The CDR3 consists of 22 residues. Trimming removed 0 bases from V and 5 bases from J; junction bases left unmatched: 24. For the CDR3, the DNA is TGTGCCAGCTCACCACCGTTTTCGTGGGGATACGGCGGGGACAGGTGGGACAATGAGCAGTTCTTC. Encoded protein: CASSPPFSWGYGGDRWDNEQFF.

This chain joins TRBV18 and TRBJ1-3, with 7 bases identical to TRBD1. The CDR3 sequence is 15 residues long. V gave up 5 bases and J gave up 0 bases; unmatched junction bases: 4. The germline V gene encodes CDR1 KGHSH and CDR2 LQKENI. The CDR3 bases are TGTGCCAGCTCAGACAGGGTGCTCTCTGGAAACACCATATATTTT. Amino acids: CASSDRVLSGNTIYF.

The chain recombines TRBV9 with TRBJ2-7; the match to TRBD2 covers 7 bases. Per germline, CDR1 SGDLS and CDR2 YYNGEE. V trimming: 0 bases; J trimming: 3 bases; junction bases outside the gene matches: 3. CDR3 size: 14 residues. CDR3 protein: CASSVGGGGYEQYF. CDR3 nucleotide sequence: TGTGCCAGCAGCGTAGGGGGCGGGGGCTACGAGCAGTACTTC.

The chain is built from TRBV19 and TRBJ2-3; no clear D. Per the germline V gene, CDR1 is LNHDA and CDR2 is SQIVND (reference sequence). V was trimmed by 0 bases and J by 0 bases, leaving 7 bases between them. The CDR3 length is 15 residues. CDR3 in DNA: TGTGCCAGTAGTATAGAGTCGACAAGCACAGATACGCAGTATTTT. Protein product: CASSIESTSTDTQYF.

The J gene is TRBJ2-1, the V gene TRBV13; 9 nucleotides align to TRBD1. CDR3 size: 16 residues. The V gene's germline CDR1 is PRHDT and CDR2 FYEKMQ (reference sequence). The J segment lost 5 bases and the V segment lost 0 bases, leaving 5 bases of the junction unmatched. The CDR3 nucleotides are TGTGCCAGCAGCTTAGGGGGACAGGGCCAAAACAATGAGCAGTTCTTC. Translated: CASSLGGQGQNNEQFF. Supplemented by reference TRBV13 and TRBJ2-1, the full variable domain reads AAGVIQSPRHLIKEKRETATLKCYPIPRHDTVYWYQQGPGQDPQFLISFYEKMQSDKGSIPDRFSAQQFSDYHSELNMSSLELGDSALYFCASSLGGQGQNNEQFFGPGTRLTVL.

This clone has just one count. This chain uses TRBV5-1 with TRBJ2-5, with D tentatively TRBD1 (6 bases). The end of the DNA is better explained by TRBJ2-7, so the J call may be wrong. The germline CDR1 and CDR2 sequences are SGHRS and YFSETQ. The CDR3 is made up of 14 amino acids. The CDR3 DNA reads TGCGCCAGCAGCTTGGAGGGGGTGCAGGACGAGCAGTACTTC. Translated, it gives CASSLEGVQDEQYF.

V and J are TRBV30 and TRBJ1-3, with D unclear. Germline V CDR1 and CDR2: GTSNPN, SVGIG (reference sequence). V lost 3 bases and J 5 bases, leaving 11 bases between the germline ends. The CDR3 contains 13 residues. Here the CDR3 reads CAWSPFIRNTIYF. The DNA of the CDR3 is TGTGCCTGGAGCCCCTTTATTAGAAACACCATATATTTT.